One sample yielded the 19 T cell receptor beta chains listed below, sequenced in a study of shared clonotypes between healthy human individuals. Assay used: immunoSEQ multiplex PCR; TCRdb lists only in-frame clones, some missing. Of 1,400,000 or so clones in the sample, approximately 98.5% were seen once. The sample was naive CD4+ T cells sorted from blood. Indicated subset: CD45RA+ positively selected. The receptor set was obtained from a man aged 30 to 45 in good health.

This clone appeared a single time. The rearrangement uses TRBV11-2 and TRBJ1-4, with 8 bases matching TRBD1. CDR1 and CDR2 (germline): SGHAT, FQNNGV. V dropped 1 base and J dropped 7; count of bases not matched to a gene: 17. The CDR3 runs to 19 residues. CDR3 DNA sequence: TGTGCCAGCAGCTTAGCCCTGGGGACAGGTTCTTCTCGGGGTGAAAAACTGTTTTTT. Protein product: CASSLALGTGSSRGEKLFF.

DNA of the CDR3: TGTGCCAGCAGGTGGGACTATTTCTCCTACGAGCAGTACTTC. Translated, it gives CASRWDYFSYEQYF. The chain carries TRBV2 and TRBJ2-7; the match to TRBD2 covers 7 bases. This CDR3 comprises 14 residues. CDR1 is SNHLY, CDR2 FYNNEI, per germline. Germline trimming cut 6 bases from V and 0 bases from J; bases unmatched to any gene: 5.

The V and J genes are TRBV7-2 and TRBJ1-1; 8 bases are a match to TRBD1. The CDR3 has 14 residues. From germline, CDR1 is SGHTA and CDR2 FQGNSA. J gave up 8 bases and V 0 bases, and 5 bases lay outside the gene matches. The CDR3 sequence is CASSLARGQAEAFF. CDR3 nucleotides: TGTGCCAGCAGCTTAGCGCGGGGACAGGCAGAAGCTTTCTTT.

The CDR3 loop reads CASSQPTEPQHF. CDR3 DNA sequence: TGTGCCAGCAGCCAACCGACAGAACCCCAGCATTTT. This chain connects TRBV28 to TRBJ1-5; maybe TRBD1 (5 bases). Between the trimmed V and J ends, which lost 6 bases and 10 bases, there was a span of 13 bases. The V gene's germline CDR1 is MDHEN and CDR2 SYDVKM. The CDR3 is 12 amino acids.

The CDR3 is CASGFNQGQSNEQFF. CDR3 bases: TGTGCTAGTGGTTTCAACCAAGGACAGAGCAATGAGCAGTTCTTC. The genes are TRBV12-5 and TRBJ2-1; D perhaps matches TRBD1 (6 bases). V was trimmed by 3 bases and J by 6 bases, leaving 15 bases between them. This CDR3 comprises 15 residues. The germline CDR1 and CDR2 sequences are LGHNT and FRNRAP. Full variable domain (outside the CDR3, taken from reference TRBV12-5 and TRBJ2-1): DARVTQTPRHKVTEMGQEVTMRCQPILGHNTVFWYRQTMMQGLELLAYFRNRAPLDDSGMPKDRFSAEMPDATLATLKIQPSEPRDSAVYFCASGFNQGQSNEQFFGPGTRLTVL.

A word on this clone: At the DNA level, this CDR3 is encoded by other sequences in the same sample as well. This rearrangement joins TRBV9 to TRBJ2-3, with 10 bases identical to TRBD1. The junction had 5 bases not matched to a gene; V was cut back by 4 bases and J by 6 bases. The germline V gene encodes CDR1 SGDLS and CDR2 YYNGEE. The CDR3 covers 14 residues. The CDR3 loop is CASSPGQGLDTQYF. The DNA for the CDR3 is TGTGCCAGCAGCCCGGGACAGGGGCTTGATACGCAGTATTTT.

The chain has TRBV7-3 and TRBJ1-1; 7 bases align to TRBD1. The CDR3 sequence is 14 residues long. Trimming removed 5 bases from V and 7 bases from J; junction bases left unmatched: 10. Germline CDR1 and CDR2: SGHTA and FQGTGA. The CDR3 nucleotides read TGTGCCAGCAGCGCAACCCGACAGGGAGGTGAAGCTTTCTTT. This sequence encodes CASSATRQGGEAFF. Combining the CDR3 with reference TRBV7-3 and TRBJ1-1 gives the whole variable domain GAGVSQTPSNKVTEKGKYVELRCDPISGHTALYWYRQSLGQGPEFLIYFQGTGAADDSGLPNDRFFAVRPEGSVSTLKIQRTERGDSAVYLCASSATRQGGEAFFGQGTRLTVV.

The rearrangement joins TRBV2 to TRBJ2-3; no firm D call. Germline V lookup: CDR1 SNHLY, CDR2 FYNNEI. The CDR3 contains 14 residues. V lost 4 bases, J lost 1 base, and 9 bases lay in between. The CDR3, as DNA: TGTGCCAGCAGTGGGGTGCGAGGCACAGATACGCAGTATTTT. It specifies CASSGVRGTDTQYF.

The CDR3 loop is CSATKDGQYF. CDR3 sequence (DNA): TGCAGTGCCACCAAAGATGGGCAGTACTTC. V usage is TRBV20-1 and J usage is TRBJ2-7, with no clear D. Trimming stripped 6 bases from V and 9 bases from J, with 12 bases between. Germline assignment: CDR1 DFQATT and CDR2 SNEGSKA (reference sequence). There are 10 residues in the CDR3.

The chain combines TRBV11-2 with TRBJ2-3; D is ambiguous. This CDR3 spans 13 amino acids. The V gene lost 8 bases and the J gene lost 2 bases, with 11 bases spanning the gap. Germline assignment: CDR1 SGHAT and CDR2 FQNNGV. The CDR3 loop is CASRHLNTDTQYF. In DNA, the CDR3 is TGTGCCAGCCGCCATCTTAACACAGATACGCAGTATTTT.

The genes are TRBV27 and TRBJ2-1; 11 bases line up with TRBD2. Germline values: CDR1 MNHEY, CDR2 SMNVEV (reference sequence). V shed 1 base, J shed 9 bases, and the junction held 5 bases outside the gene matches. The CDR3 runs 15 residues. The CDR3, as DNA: TGTGCCAGCAGTTTATTCCCCGGGACTAGCGGTGAGCAGTTCTTC. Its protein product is CASSLFPGTSGEQFF.

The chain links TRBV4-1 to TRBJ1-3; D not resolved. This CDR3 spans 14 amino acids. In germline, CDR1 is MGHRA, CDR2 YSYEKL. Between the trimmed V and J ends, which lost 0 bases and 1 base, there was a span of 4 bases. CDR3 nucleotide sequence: TGCGCCAGCAGCCAAGATCATTCTGGAAACACCATATATTTT. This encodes CASSQDHSGNTIYF.

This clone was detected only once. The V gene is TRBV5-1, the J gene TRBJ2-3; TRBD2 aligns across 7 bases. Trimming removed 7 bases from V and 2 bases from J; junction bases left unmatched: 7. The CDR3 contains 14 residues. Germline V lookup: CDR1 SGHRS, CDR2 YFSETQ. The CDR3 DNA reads TGCGCCAGCGCCTCGGGGGGACCCACAGATACGCAGTATTTT. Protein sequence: CASASGGPTDTQYF.

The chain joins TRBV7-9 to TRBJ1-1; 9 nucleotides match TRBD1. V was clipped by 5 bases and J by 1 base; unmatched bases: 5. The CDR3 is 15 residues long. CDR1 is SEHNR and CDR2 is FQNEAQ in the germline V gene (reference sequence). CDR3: CASSGRTGENTEAFF. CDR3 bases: TGTGCCAGCAGCGGGCGGACAGGGGAGAACACTGAAGCTTTCTTT.

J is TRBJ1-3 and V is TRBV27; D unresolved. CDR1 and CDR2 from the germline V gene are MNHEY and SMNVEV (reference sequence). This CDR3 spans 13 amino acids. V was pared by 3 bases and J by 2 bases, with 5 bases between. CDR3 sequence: CASSLLPGNTIYF. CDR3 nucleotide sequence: TGTGCCAGCAGTTTGCTGCCTGGAAACACCATATATTTT.

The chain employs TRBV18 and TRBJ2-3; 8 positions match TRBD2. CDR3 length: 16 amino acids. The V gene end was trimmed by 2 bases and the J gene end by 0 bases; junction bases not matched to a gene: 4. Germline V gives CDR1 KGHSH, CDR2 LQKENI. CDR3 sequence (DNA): TGTGCCAGCTCACCAATCCAGCGGGGGAGCACAGATACGCAGTATTTT. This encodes CASSPIQRGSTDTQYF.

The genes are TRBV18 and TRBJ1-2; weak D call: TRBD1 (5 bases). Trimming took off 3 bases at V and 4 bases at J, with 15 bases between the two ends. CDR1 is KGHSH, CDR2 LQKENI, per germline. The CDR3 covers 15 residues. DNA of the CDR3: TGTGCCAGCTCACCTCTCAGGGAAGTTTCCTATGGCTACACCTTC. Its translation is CASSPLREVSYGYTF.

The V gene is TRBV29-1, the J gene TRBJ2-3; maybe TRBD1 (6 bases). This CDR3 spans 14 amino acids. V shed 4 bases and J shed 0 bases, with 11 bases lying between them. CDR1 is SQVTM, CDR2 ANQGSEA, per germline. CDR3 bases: TGCAGCGTTGGTACAGGGCCGAGCACAGATACGCAGTATTTT. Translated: CSVGTGPSTDTQYF.

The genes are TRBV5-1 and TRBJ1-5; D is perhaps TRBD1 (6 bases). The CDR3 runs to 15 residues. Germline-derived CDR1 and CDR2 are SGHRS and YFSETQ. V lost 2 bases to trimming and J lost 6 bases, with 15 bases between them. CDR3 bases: TGCGCCAGCAGCTTTGATTCGGGGGGCACTCAGCCCCAGCATTTT. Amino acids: CASSFDSGGTQPQHF.